The 26 T cell receptor beta chains below come from one sample, sequenced in a study of shared clonotypes between healthy human individuals. Assay used: immunoSEQ multiplex PCR; TCRdb lists only in-frame clones, some missing. The sample lists around 340,000 clones, more than 60% occurring once. The sequenced sample was memory CD4+ T cells sorted from blood. Subset described: CD45RA-negative fraction. Every receptor here comes from a young man in good health.

V usage is TRBV14 and J usage is TRBJ2-3, with 9 bases that match TRBD1. J gave up 2 bases and V 2 bases, and 2 bases lay outside the gene matches. The CDR3 is 15 amino acids. Germline values: CDR1 SGHDN, CDR2 FVKESK. This chain's CDR3 is CASSQRQGVTDTQYF. The CDR3 nucleotides are TGTGCCAGCAGCCAACGACAGGGGGTCACAGATACGCAGTATTTT.

The chain recombines TRBV4-1 with TRBJ2-7; D gene uncertain. This CDR3 is 13 amino acids long. The germline V gene has CDR1 MGHRA and CDR2 YSYEKL. The V and J ends lost 2 bases and 6 bases respectively, with 11 bases between them. The CDR3 DNA is TGCGCCAGCAGCCAAATCCTAGTCGCCGAGCAGTACTTC. It yields the protein CASSQILVAEQYF.

At least ten counts were recorded for this clone. The chain recombines TRBV14 with TRBJ2-7, with TRBD1 matching 8 bases. Germline lookup yields CDR1 SGHDN and CDR2 FVKESK. Trimming cost V 1 base and J 4 bases; bases outside gene matches: 6. The CDR3 sequence is 15 residues long. CDR3 bases: TGTGCCAGCAGCCAAGGGAGGGACAGGCGATACGAGCAGTACTTC. Its translation: CASSQGRDRRYEQYF.

The J gene is TRBJ2-5, the V gene TRBV13; tentative D call: TRBD2 (5 bases). CDR1 and CDR2 (germline): PRHDT, FYEKMQ (reference sequence). V lost 5 bases and J lost 2, with 18 bases in between. CDR3 size: 16 residues. The CDR3 sequence is CASSTPDFAGQETQYF. CDR3 nucleotides: TGTGCCAGCAGCACACCGGACTTCGCGGGTCAAGAGACCCAGTACTTC.

This chain connects TRBV5-6 to TRBJ2-1, with 10 bases fitting TRBD1. Per the germline V gene, CDR1 is SGHDT and CDR2 is YYEEEE. The trim removed 0 bases at V and 9 bases at J, leaving 3 bases unmatched. The CDR3 is made up of 14 amino acids. The CDR3 DNA follows: TGTGCCAGCAGCTTGGCGGGACAGGGGTCTGAGCAGTTCTTC. Translating gives CASSLAGQGSEQFF.

In its sample, this clone was seen once. This sequence joins TRBV18 and TRBJ2-3; 7 bases are a match to TRBD1. Germline V gene lookup returns CDR1 KGHSH and CDR2 LQKENI. CDR3 length equals 16 residues. After removal of 0 bases from V and 4 bases from J, the junction contained 7 bases not matched to a gene. This CDR3 reads CASSPPGQNFPDTQYF. Here the CDR3 DNA reads TGTGCCAGCTCACCACCGGGACAGAACTTCCCAGATACGCAGTATTTT.

This chain links TRBV5-4 with TRBJ1-4; D remains unclear. With 2 bases removed from V and 2 bases from J, the gap between germline ends came to 13 bases. CDR3 length: 16 residues. Germline CDR1 reads SGHNT; CDR2 reads YYREEE (reference sequence). CDR3 in amino acids: CASSFSPPQTNEKLFF. Here the CDR3 DNA reads TGTGCCAGCAGCTTTTCCCCCCCGCAGACTAATGAAAAACTGTTTTTT. Supplemented by reference TRBV5-4 and TRBJ1-4, the full variable domain reads ETGVTQSPTHLIKTRGQQVTLRCSSQSGHNTVSWYQQALGQGPQFIFQYYREEENGRGNFPPRFSGLQFPNYSSELNVNALELDDSALYLCASSFSPPQTNEKLFFGSGTQLSVL.

This sequence joins TRBV11-2 and TRBJ2-1; TRBD2 might be the D (5 bases). This CDR3 contains 14 residues. The V end lost 0 bases, the J end lost 15 bases, and 18 bases lay between the germline ends. Germline CDR1 SGHAT, CDR2 FQNNGV. Here the CDR3 DNA reads TGTGCCAGCAGCTTAGATCTATTATCGGGAAGTCCGTTCTTC. Translated, it gives CASSLDLLSGSPFF.

This clone was found a few times. Other DNA sequences in the same sample also yield this CDR3. The chain recombines TRBV5-4 with TRBJ2-7; 11 bases are a match to TRBD1. The CDR3 extends over 16 amino acids. Losses at the gene ends were 0 bases for V and 2 bases for J; bases not matched to a gene: 4. CDR1 is SGHNT and CDR2 is YYREEE in the germline V gene (reference sequence). CDR3 DNA sequence: TGTGCCAGCAGCTTGGGATCGGGACAGGGGGCCTACGAGCAGTACTTC. Protein sequence: CASSLGSGQGAYEQYF.

The chain recombines TRBV10-3 with TRBJ1-2; TRBD1 matches 7 bases. This CDR3 region has 15 residues. Germline lookup yields CDR1 ENHRY and CDR2 SYGVKD. J gave up 4 bases and V 6 bases, and 11 bases lay outside the gene matches. CDR3 region: CAIRSGQGDSYGYTF. The CDR3 nucleotides read TGTGCCATCAGGAGCGGGCAGGGGGACTCCTATGGCTACACCTTC.

The table lists this clone with a few counts. This chain uses TRBV10-3 with TRBJ2-1, with 13 bases aligning to TRBD2. Trimming removed 6 bases from V and 7 bases from J; junction bases left unmatched: 9. The V gene's germline CDR1 is ENHRY and CDR2 SYGVKD. There are 16 residues in the CDR3. The CDR3 region has the DNA TGTGCCATCAGATTACCCGGGACTAGCGGGATAAATGAGCAGTTCTTC. Translation: CAIRLPGTSGINEQFF.

The CDR3 here is CASRGSKTGCNQPQHF. In DNA form, the CDR3 reads TGCGCCAGCAGGGGGTCTAAGACAGGTTGCAATCAGCCCCAGCATTTT. This rearrangement joins TRBV10-1 to TRBJ1-5; tentatively, D is TRBD1 (6 bases). The CDR3 sequence is 16 residues long. The germline V gene has CDR1 WNHNN and CDR2 SYGVQD (reference sequence). V lost 6 bases and J 2 bases, leaving 17 bases between the germline ends.

The chain employs TRBV5-6 and TRBJ2-1; D gene uncertain. The CDR3 covers 14 residues. V was pared by 2 bases and J by 3 bases, with 9 bases between. Germline CDR1 reads SGHDT; CDR2 reads YYEEEE. CDR3 amino acids: CASSFRFNYNEQFF. CDR3 nucleotide sequence: TGTGCCAGCAGCTTTCGTTTTAACTACAATGAGCAGTTCTTC.

This clone was detected only once. The V and J genes are TRBV6-5 and TRBJ2-1; 11 bases are a match to TRBD1. With 6 bases clipped from V and 8 bases from J, the junction kept 9 bases outside the gene matches. Germline loops: CDR1 MNHEY, CDR2 SVGAGI. The CDR3 totals 15 residues. This chain's CDR3 is CASRDRDRGFHEQFF. For the CDR3, the DNA is TGTGCCAGCAGGGACCGGGACAGGGGGTTCCATGAGCAGTTCTTC.

The chain couples TRBV7-9 to TRBJ2-7; D not resolved. The V gene lost 5 bases and the J gene lost 3 bases, with 5 bases spanning the gap. CDR1 and CDR2 (germline): SEHNR, FQNEAQ (reference sequence). This CDR3 has 11 amino acids. DNA of the CDR3: TGTGCCAGCAGCCGGCACTACGAGCAGTACTTC. Its protein is CASSRHYEQYF.

The rearrangement links TRBV5-5 to TRBJ1-5, with unresolved D. The CDR3 extends over 14 amino acids. V was pared by 0 bases and J by 5 bases, with 9 bases between. CDR1 and CDR2 from the germline V gene are SGHKS and YYEKEE (reference sequence). The CDR3 nucleotides are TGTGCCAGCAGCTTGGCCGGGGAGGATCAGCCCCAGCATTTT. It is translated as CASSLAGEDQPQHF.

This clone appeared once. The V and J genes are TRBV28 and TRBJ2-7; 8 nucleotides line up with TRBD1. CDR1 and CDR2 from the germline V gene are MDHEN and SYDVKM. V trimming: 10 bases; J trimming: 2 bases; junction bases outside the gene matches: 16. The CDR3 loop spans 16 amino acids. CDR3 in DNA: TGTGCCACCAAAGATATTCCGGGACAGGTGACCTACGAGCAGTACTTC. It is translated as CATKDIPGQVTYEQYF.

The chain employs TRBV7-8 and TRBJ2-1, with unresolved D. V was shortened by 5 bases and J by 15 bases, with 23 bases between the two germline ends. The CDR3 consists of 14 residues. CDR1 and CDR2 (germline): SGHVS, FQNEAQ. CDR3: CASSPEEVAAGRFF. Written as DNA, the CDR3 is TGTGCCAGCAGCCCGGAAGAGGTAGCTGCTGGCCGGTTCTTC.

This chain links TRBV7-2 with TRBJ2-2; TRBD2 agrees at 10 bases. This CDR3 spans 16 amino acids. With V trimmed by 3 bases and J by 7 bases, 8 bases remained unmatched. In germline, CDR1 is SGHTA, CDR2 FQGNSA. The CDR3 region is CASSFPSGSGFGELFF. CDR3 nucleotides: TGTGCCAGCAGCTTTCCTAGCGGGAGCGGGTTCGGGGAGCTGTTTTTT. The full variable domain, rest sourced from reference TRBV7-2 and TRBJ2-2, is GAGVSQSPSNKVTEKGKDVELRCDPISGHTALYWYRQSLGQGLEFLIYFQGNSAPDKSGLPSDRFSAERTGGSVSTLTIQRTQQEDSAVYLCASSFPSGSGFGELFFGEGSRLTVL.

This clone came up a few times. The V and J genes are TRBV7-2 and TRBJ2-2; perhaps TRBD2 as D (5 bases). CDR3 length: 15 residues. Trimming shortened V by 5 bases and J by 4 bases, and 14 bases separated the two germline ends. In germline, CDR1 is SGHTA, CDR2 FQGNSA. CDR3 in amino acids: CASSRDSRGTGELFF. The CDR3 DNA follows: TGTGCCAGCAGCCGGGATTCTCGAGGCACCGGGGAGCTGTTTTTT. The complete variable domain, with remaining parts taken from reference TRBV7-2 and TRBJ2-2, reads GAGVSQSPSNKVTEKGKDVELRCDPISGHTALYWYRQSLGQGLEFLIYFQGNSAPDKSGLPSDRFSAERTGGSVSTLTIQRTQQEDSAVYLCASSRDSRGTGELFFGEGSRLTVL.

The CDR3 loop is CASSIEGGTGGINEQFF. The CDR3 DNA follows: TGTGCCAGTAGTATAGAGGGAGGGACAGGGGGAATCAATGAGCAGTTCTTC. The genes are TRBV19 and TRBJ2-1; 11 nucleotides agree with TRBD1. This CDR3 contains 17 residues. V trimming: 0 bases; J trimming: 6 bases; junction bases outside the gene matches: 7. Per the germline V gene, CDR1 is LNHDA and CDR2 is SQIVND (reference sequence).

This clone was recorded only once. The chain uses TRBV10-3 and TRBJ2-7, with D possibly being TRBD1 (6 bases). The V and J ends lost 4 bases and 4 bases respectively, with 8 bases between them. The CDR3 spans 12 residues. From germline, CDR1 is ENHRY and CDR2 SYGVKD. The CDR3 spells CAISGTAYEQYF. CDR3 DNA sequence: TGTGCCATCAGTGGGACAGCTTACGAGCAGTACTTC.

This chain links TRBV18 with TRBJ2-7; D remains ambiguous. The V end was cut by 1 base, the J end by 7 bases, with 8 bases between. Germline V lookup: CDR1 KGHSH, CDR2 LQKENI. The CDR3 is 12 amino acids. This chain's CDR3 is CASSPQREEQYF. The DNA for the CDR3 is TGTGCCAGCTCACCACAAAGGGAAGAGCAGTACTTC.

CDR3 sequence: CASSEEGPGSYEQYF. CDR3 nucleotides: TGTGCCAGCAGTGAAGAGGGGCCAGGATCCTACGAGCAGTACTTC. This sequence joins TRBV2 and TRBJ2-7, with D possibly TRBD1 on 5 matching bases. Between the trimmed V and J ends, which lost 1 base and 1 base, there was a span of 11 bases. The CDR3 loop spans 15 amino acids. Germline loops: CDR1 SNHLY, CDR2 FYNNEI.

J is TRBJ2-7 and V is TRBV28; TRBD2 agrees at 13 bases. The CDR3 is made up of 15 amino acids. Germline V gives CDR1 MDHEN, CDR2 SYDVKM. Losses at the gene ends were 6 bases for V and 6 bases for J; bases not matched to a gene: 8. The CDR3 DNA sequence: TGTGCCAGCAGCCGGACTAGCGGGAGTCGACGCGAGCAGTACTTC. Encoded protein: CASSRTSGSRREQYF.

This clone was detected only a few times. The rearrangement uses TRBV28 and TRBJ2-2; 10 bases fit TRBD2. In germline, CDR1 is MDHEN, CDR2 SYDVKM. The junction had 15 bases not matched to a gene; V was cut back by 7 bases and J by 7 bases. CDR3 length equals 17 residues. The CDR3 loop is CASTSPSGSVEGGELFF. The CDR3 bases are TGTGCCAGCACGTCGCCTAGCGGGAGCGTTGAGGGCGGGGAGCTGTTTTTT.